The 11 T cell receptor beta chains below were found in one sample sequenced in a study of naive and memory T cell subsets. Two oligonucleotides, mixed equimolar, formed the beta constant-region primer covering TRBC1 and TRBC2. TCRdb ran MiXCR on the UMI-ligation and nested PCR reads and lists one entry per CDR3 protein. The sample has 130,000 to 150,000 distinct CDR3 sequences; around 15% are singletons. Sequences were obtained from naive CD4+ T cells from blood. The receptor source for this set is a human donor in good health.

J is TRBJ1-3 and V is TRBV6-5; 7 nucleotides line up with TRBD1. This CDR3 contains 16 residues. CDR1 is MNHEY and CDR2 is SVGAGI in the germline V gene. Trimming removed 2 bases from V and 2 bases from J; junction bases left unmatched: 6. DNA of the CDR3: TGTGCCAGCAGTTACGATCCAACAGGGGCTGGAAACACCATATATTTT. It specifies CASSYDPTGAGNTIYF.

The chain links TRBV20-1 to TRBJ1-1, with unresolved D. V lost 6 bases, J lost 0 bases, and 8 bases lay in between. Germline lookup yields CDR1 DFQATT and CDR2 SNEGSKA (reference sequence). CDR3 length equals 12 residues. The CDR3 nucleotides read TGCAGTGCCTACAATATGAACACTGAAGCTTTCTTT. Protein sequence: CSAYNMNTEAFF.

Points on this clonotype: A much larger clone sits a single nucleotide away, making a read error possible. The chain joins TRBV20-1 to TRBJ2-7, with 7 positions matching TRBD2. CDR1 DFQATT and CDR2 SNEGSKA come from the germline V gene (reference sequence). There are 12 residues in the CDR3. V dropped 3 bases and J dropped 6; count of bases not matched to a gene: 5. CDR3 coding DNA: TGCAGTGCTAGGGTACTAGCGTCCGAGCAGTACTTC. This encodes CSARVLASEQYF.

The chain employs TRBV2 and TRBJ1-2, with a possible D match to TRBD1 (6 bases). Germline V lookup: CDR1 SNHLY, CDR2 FYNNEI. CDR3 length: 15 amino acids. V was cut by 6 bases and J by 0 bases, with 14 bases left in between. DNA of the CDR3: TGTGCCAGCAGAGGCGAGGGGGGGGCTAACTATGGCTACACCTTC. Its translation is CASRGEGGANYGYTF.

This clonotype was detected a few times. J is TRBJ2-7 and V is TRBV29-1, with 13 bases identical to TRBD2. The CDR3 has 16 residues. V lost 4 bases and J lost 1; bases outside the gene matches: 7. Germline V gene lookup returns CDR1 SQVTM and CDR2 ANQGSEA. This CDR3 is CSVAGLAGVGSYEQYF. The DNA for the CDR3 is TGCAGCGTTGCCGGACTAGCGGGAGTTGGGTCCTACGAGCAGTACTTC.

This clonotype was observed a handful of times. V gene TRBV27 combines with J gene TRBJ1-1, with TRBD1 matching 8 bases. Germline CDR1 MNHEY, CDR2 SMNVEV (reference sequence). The CDR3 has 13 residues. V lost 8 bases, J lost 7 bases, and 9 bases stayed unmatched. The CDR3 loop reads CASWGTGLGEAFF. CDR3 DNA: TGTGCCAGCTGGGGGACAGGTCTCGGTGAAGCTTTCTTT.

J is TRBJ1-5 and V is TRBV6-5; D may be TRBD1 (5 bases). V was trimmed by 6 bases and J by 2 bases, leaving 11 bases between them. This CDR3 has 14 amino acids. Germline loops: CDR1 MNHEY, CDR2 SVGAGI. CDR3 DNA sequence: TGTGCCAGCAGGGGGGACGGCCGCAATCAGCCCCAGCATTTT. It translates to CASRGDGRNQPQHF.

The rearrangement uses TRBV19 and TRBJ2-2; 13 bases map to TRBD2. V lost 3 bases, J lost 2 bases, and 3 bases stayed unmatched. CDR3 length: 17 residues. Germline CDR1 and CDR2: LNHDA and SQIVND (reference sequence). As DNA, the CDR3 is TGTGCCAGTAGTATCGGACTAGCGGGAGATAACACCGGGGAGCTGTTTTTT. Protein: CASSIGLAGDNTGELFF.

V gene TRBV7-2 combines with J gene TRBJ2-7; 7 positions match TRBD1. Trimming cost V 2 bases and J 4 bases; bases outside gene matches: 8. The CDR3 contains 15 residues. The germline CDR1 and CDR2 sequences are SGHTA and FQGNSA. This CDR3 is CASSLRQGWEYEQYF. The CDR3 nucleotides are TGTGCCAGCAGCTTAAGACAGGGATGGGAGTACGAGCAGTACTTC.

V usage is TRBV28 and J usage is TRBJ2-7, with unresolved D. Trimming shortened V by 4 bases and J by 3 bases, and 7 bases separated the two germline ends. Per the germline V gene, CDR1 is MDHEN and CDR2 is SYDVKM. The CDR3 has 12 amino acids. CDR3 protein: CASSSISYEQYF. The CDR3 DNA is TGTGCCAGCAGTTCTATTAGCTACGAGCAGTACTTC.

This clonotype was recorded a few times. The rearrangement joins TRBV19 to TRBJ2-7; 10 bases are shared with TRBD1. The CDR3 loop spans 14 amino acids. The germline gives CDR1 LNHDA, CDR2 SQIVND (reference sequence). Trimming at V came to 4 bases and at J to 6 bases, leaving 6 bases not matched to a gene. CDR3 protein: CASSTTGTGVEQYF. CDR3 bases: TGTGCCAGTAGTACGACCGGGACAGGGGTCGAGCAGTACTTC.